This T cell receptor beta chain was identified during a study of CD4+ T cells in melanoma. Study conclusions and caveats: CD8+ T cell, macrophage and B cell function reportedly correlated with neoantigen-specific CD4+ T cells. In melanoma, neoantigen-specific CD4+ T cells reportedly differed in differentiation state.

This clone has only one observation. As yet, its antigen is unknown. Using immunoSEQ multiplex PCR, the repertoire was profiled, and TCRdb retains in-frame clones only, with some absent. The sample yields over 10,000 clones, around 80% seen once. Per the germline V gene, CDR1 is MGHRA and CDR2 is YSYEKL. The length of the CDR3 is 14 residues. With 6 bases removed from V and 7 bases from J, the gap between germline ends came to 15 bases. The sequence was collected from a human donor with melanoma. The specimen sequenced was cells from a culture (not recorded whether cultured in vitro). V and J are TRBV4-1 and TRBJ1-4; perhaps TRBD1 as D (6 bases). Here the CDR3 DNA reads TGCGCCAGCAGAGACTGGGGGGCAAGTGAAAAACTGTTTTTT. Amino acids: CASRDWGASEKLFF.